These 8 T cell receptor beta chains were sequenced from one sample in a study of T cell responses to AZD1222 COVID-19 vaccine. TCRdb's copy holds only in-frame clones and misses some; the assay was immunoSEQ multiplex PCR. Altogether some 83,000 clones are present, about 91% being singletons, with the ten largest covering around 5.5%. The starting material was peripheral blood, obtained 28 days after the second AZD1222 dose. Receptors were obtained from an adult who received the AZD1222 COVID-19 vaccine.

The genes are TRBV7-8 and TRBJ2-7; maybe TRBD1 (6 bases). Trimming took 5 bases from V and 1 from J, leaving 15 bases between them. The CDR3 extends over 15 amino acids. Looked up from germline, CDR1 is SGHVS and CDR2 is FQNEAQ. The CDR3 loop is CASSPQGQVSYEQYF. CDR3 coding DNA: TGTGCCAGCAGCCCACAGGGTCAAGTATCCTACGAGCAGTACTTC.

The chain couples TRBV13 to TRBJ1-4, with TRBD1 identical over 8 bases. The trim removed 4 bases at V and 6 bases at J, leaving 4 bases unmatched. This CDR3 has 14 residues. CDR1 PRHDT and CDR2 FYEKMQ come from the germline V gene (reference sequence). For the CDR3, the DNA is TGTGCCAGCAGCTGGTCCAGGGGGCATGAAAAACTGTTTTTT. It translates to CASSWSRGHEKLFF.

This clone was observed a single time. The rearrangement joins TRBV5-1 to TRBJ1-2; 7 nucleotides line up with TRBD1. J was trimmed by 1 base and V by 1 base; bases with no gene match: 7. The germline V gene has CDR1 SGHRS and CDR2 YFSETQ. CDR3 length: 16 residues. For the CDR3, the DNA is TGCGCCAGCAGCTTGACCATAACAGGGGATAACTATGGCTACACCTTC. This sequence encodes CASSLTITGDNYGYTF. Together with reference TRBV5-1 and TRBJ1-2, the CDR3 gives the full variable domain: KAGVTQTPRYLIKTRGQQVTLSCSPISGHRSVSWYQQTPGQGLQFLFEYFSETQRNKGNFPGRFSGRQFSNSRSEMNVSTLELGDSALYLCASSLTITGDNYGYTFGSGTRLTVV.

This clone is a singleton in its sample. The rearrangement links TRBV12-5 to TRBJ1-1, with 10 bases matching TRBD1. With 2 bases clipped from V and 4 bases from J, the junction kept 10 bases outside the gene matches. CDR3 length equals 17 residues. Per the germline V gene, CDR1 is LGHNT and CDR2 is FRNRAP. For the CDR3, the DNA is TGTGCTAGTGGTTTGCCCTCAAGGGGACAGGGGAGCACTGAAGCTTTCTTT. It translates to CASGLPSRGQGSTEAFF.

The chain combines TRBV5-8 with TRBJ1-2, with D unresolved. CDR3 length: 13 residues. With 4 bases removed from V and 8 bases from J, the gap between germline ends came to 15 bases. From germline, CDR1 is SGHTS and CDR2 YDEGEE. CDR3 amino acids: CASSGLFYIGYTF. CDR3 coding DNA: TGTGCCAGCAGCGGCCTCTTCTACATAGGCTACACCTTC.

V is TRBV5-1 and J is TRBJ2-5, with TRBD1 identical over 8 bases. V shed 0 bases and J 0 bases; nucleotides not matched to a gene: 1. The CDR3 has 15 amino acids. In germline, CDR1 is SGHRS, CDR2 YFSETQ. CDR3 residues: CASSLGQGNQETQYF. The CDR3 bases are TGCGCCAGCAGCTTGGGACAGGGGAACCAAGAGACCCAGTACTTC.

The CDR3 protein is CASSEGRTSGGAGEFF. The CDR3 nucleotides read TGTGCCAGCAGTGAAGGGCGGACTAGCGGGGGGGCAGGAGAGTTCTTC. The J gene is TRBJ2-1, the V gene TRBV6-1; 15 bases fit TRBD2. The CDR3 is 16 amino acids. V was clipped by 1 base and J by 14 bases; unmatched bases: 9. Germline loops: CDR1 MNHNS, CDR2 SASEGT.

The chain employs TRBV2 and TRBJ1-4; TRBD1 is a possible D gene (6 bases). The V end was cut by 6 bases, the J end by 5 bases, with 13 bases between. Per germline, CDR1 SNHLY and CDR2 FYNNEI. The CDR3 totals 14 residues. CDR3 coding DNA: TGTGCCAGCAGCACAGGGCGTCGGAATGAAAAACTGTTTTTT. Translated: CASSTGRRNEKLFF.